The next 29 T cell receptor beta chains were all read from a single sample in a study of T cell responses to AZD1222 COVID-19 vaccine. The data were produced by immunoSEQ multiplex PCR, yet TCRdb's version contains in-frame clones alone and is incomplete. Here the sample spans 90,000 to 120,000 clones, 80% to 95% being singletons. The sequencing used peripheral blood, collected 28 days after the second AZD1222 dose. The origin of the receptors is an adult who received the AZD1222 COVID-19 vaccine.

The chain joins TRBV3-1 (or the pseudogene TRBV3-2) to TRBJ1-2, with 8 bases lining up with TRBD1. This CDR3 has 13 amino acids. From germline, CDR1 is LGHDT and CDR2 YNNKEL (reference sequence). J lost 5 bases, V lost 4 bases, and 3 bases had no gene match. The CDR3 DNA is TGTGCCAGCAGCCCGACAGGGGAATATGGCTACACCTTC. It specifies CASSPTGEYGYTF.

The chain carries TRBV14 and TRBJ2-5, with D unclear. V lost 3 bases, J lost 0 bases, and 14 bases lay in between. The CDR3 loop spans 16 amino acids. Germline values: CDR1 SGHDN, CDR2 FVKESK. CDR3 protein: CASSHLRAQYQETQYF. In DNA, the CDR3 is TGTGCCAGCAGCCACCTTAGAGCACAGTACCAAGAGACCCAGTACTTC.

This sequence joins TRBV2 and TRBJ1-2, with 8 bases identical to TRBD1. With 10 bases clipped from V and 3 bases from J, the junction kept 10 bases outside the gene matches. There are 14 residues in the CDR3. Germline V CDR1 and CDR2: SNHLY, FYNNEI. The CDR3 here is CATNPNRGDYGYTF. CDR3 coding DNA: TGTGCCACTAACCCGAACAGGGGGGACTATGGCTACACCTTC.

The gene calls are TRBV5-1 and TRBJ2-5, with 8 nucleotides matching TRBD1. The J segment lost 5 bases and the V segment lost 3 bases, leaving 12 bases of the junction unmatched. The CDR3 covers 16 residues. Germline V gene sequence: CDR1 SGHRS, CDR2 YFSETQ. The CDR3 DNA follows: TGCGCCAGCAGCTCAGGACAGGGCCCCTACAGTGAGACCCAGTACTTC. Its translation: CASSSGQGPYSETQYF.

This clone was recorded once. The chain carries TRBV19 and TRBJ1-1; D gene uncertain. Germline lookup yields CDR1 LNHDA and CDR2 SQIVND (reference sequence). The CDR3 is 12 amino acids. V dropped 6 bases and J dropped 6 bases, with 11 bases sitting between them. In DNA, the CDR3 is TGTGCCAGTAGAAGTGGTATCCCTGAAGCTTTCTTT. Protein product: CASRSGIPEAFF. The entire variable domain, with the rest obtained from reference TRBV19 and TRBJ1-1, is as follows: DGGITQSPKYLFRKEGQNVTLSCEQNLNHDAMYWYRQDPGQGLRLIYYSQIVNDFQKGDIAEGYSVSREKKESFPLTVTSAQKNPTAFYLCASRSGIPEAFFGQGTRLTVV.

The rearrangement joins TRBV12-3 or TRBV12-4 to TRBJ1-2, with a tentative D call TRBD1 (5 bases). V lost 7 bases and J 3 bases, leaving 12 bases between the germline ends. This CDR3 has 13 residues. In DNA, the CDR3 is TGTGCCAGCACTTATGCGGGGGACTATGGCTACACCTTC. This codes for CASTYAGDYGYTF.

The chain has TRBV5-1 and TRBJ1-2; 9 positions agree with TRBD1. V was pared by 3 bases and J by 8 bases, with 5 bases of the junction left unmatched. CDR1 is SGHRS, CDR2 YFSETQ, per germline. The CDR3 loop spans 13 amino acids. CDR3 sequence reads: CASSWTGAEGYTF. The CDR3 DNA follows: TGCGCCAGCAGCTGGACAGGGGCCGAGGGCTACACCTTC.

The chain links TRBV13 to TRBJ2-1; no clear D. Trimming removed 5 bases at V and 3 bases at J, with 17 bases between. The CDR3 extends over 16 amino acids. In germline, CDR1 is PRHDT, CDR2 FYEKMQ (reference sequence). The CDR3 region is CASSPPYSPNYNEQFF. DNA of the CDR3: TGTGCCAGCAGCCCACCATACAGTCCGAACTACAATGAGCAGTTCTTC. Complete variable domain (other parts from reference TRBV13 and TRBJ2-1): AAGVIQSPRHLIKEKRETATLKCYPIPRHDTVYWYQQGPGQDPQFLISFYEKMQSDKGSIPDRFSAQQFSDYHSELNMSSLELGDSALYFCASSPPYSPNYNEQFFGPGTRLTVL.

The chain employs TRBV6-5 and TRBJ2-7; 11 bases align to TRBD1. The CDR3 covers 16 residues. Germline assignment: CDR1 MNHEY and CDR2 SVGAGI. The V and J ends lost 2 bases and 2 bases, in that order; junction bases with no gene match: 5. In DNA, the CDR3 is TGTGCCAGCAGTTACATTCCGGGACAGGGGGCCTACGAGCAGTACTTC. Translation: CASSYIPGQGAYEQYF.

The genes are TRBV19 and TRBJ1-2, with D possibly being TRBD1 (6 bases). With 3 bases removed from V and 7 bases from J, the gap between germline ends came to 12 bases. There are 13 residues in the CDR3. In germline, CDR1 is LNHDA, CDR2 SQIVND (reference sequence). CDR3 nucleotide sequence: TGTGCCAGTAGTATGCTGGGGGCTAGTGGCTACACCTTC. Encoded protein: CASSMLGASGYTF.

The CDR3 DNA reads TGTGCCAGCTCACCACGGACAGGGTCGAGCAATCAGCCCCAGCATTTT. It specifies CASSPRTGSSNQPQHF. This chain links TRBV18 with TRBJ1-5; 8 bases agree with TRBD1. The trim removed 1 base at V and 1 base at J, leaving 3 bases unmatched. The CDR3 is 16 residues long. Germline assignment: CDR1 KGHSH and CDR2 LQKENI.

This chain uses TRBV3-1 (or the pseudogene TRBV3-2) with TRBJ1-2, with 9 bases matching TRBD1. CDR3 size: 15 residues. V gave up 3 bases and J gave up 2 bases; unmatched junction bases: 4. The germline V gene has CDR1 LGHDT and CDR2 YNNKEL (reference sequence). CDR3 sequence (DNA): TGTGCCAGCAGCCACCACGGACAGGGGAACTATGGCTACACCTTC. It yields the protein CASSHHGQGNYGYTF.

The V gene is TRBV15, the J gene TRBJ2-2; TRBD2 agrees at 9 bases. The V and J ends lost 7 bases and 0 bases, in that order; junction bases with no gene match: 3. Germline V gene data show CDR1 as LNHNV and CDR2 as YYDKDF (reference sequence). The CDR3 is made up of 15 amino acids. CDR3 nucleotide sequence: TGTGCCACCATAGAGCGGGGGGCGAACACCGGGGAGCTGTTTTTT. It encodes CATIERGANTGELFF.

This chain connects TRBV2 to TRBJ2-7, with D hard to call. CDR1 and CDR2 (germline): SNHLY, FYNNEI. Trimming left V 3 bases short and J 4 bases short, with 4 bases between. CDR3 length: 11 amino acids. The CDR3 here is CASSEGYEQYF. CDR3 nucleotides: TGTGCCAGCAGTGAGGGTTACGAGCAGTACTTC. Drawing the rest from reference TRBV2 and TRBJ2-7, the complete variable domain is EPEVTQTPSHQVTQMGQEVILRCVPISNHLYFYWYRQILGQKVEFLVSFYNNEISEKSEIFDDQFSVERPDGSNFTLKIRSTKLEDSAMYFCASSEGYEQYFGPGTRLTVT.

The chain recombines TRBV6-6 with TRBJ2-4, with D perhaps TRBD2 (6 bases). CDR3 size: 17 residues. Germline V gene sequence: CDR1 MNHNY, CDR2 SVGAGI (reference sequence). Trimming took 5 bases from V and 0 from J, leaving 17 bases between them. This CDR3 is CASSRPTARGAKNIQYF. The CDR3 DNA is TGTGCCAGCAGTCGCCCGACGGCGCGGGGAGCCAAAAACATTCAGTACTTC.

This chain joins TRBV6-5 and TRBJ1-3; tentatively, D is TRBD1 (5 bases). V gave up 4 bases and J gave up 0 bases, with 7 bases separating them. Looked up from germline, CDR1 is MNHEY and CDR2 is SVGAGI. The CDR3 covers 14 residues. The CDR3 loop reads CASSWDYSGNTIYF. Here the CDR3 DNA reads TGTGCCAGCAGTTGGGACTACTCTGGAAACACCATATATTTT.

The chain links TRBV20-1 to TRBJ1-1; D is ambiguous. CDR1 and CDR2 from the germline V gene are DFQATT and SNEGSKA (reference sequence). V gave up 3 bases and J gave up 0 bases, with 2 bases separating them. The CDR3 is made up of 11 amino acids. This CDR3 reads CSASVNTEAFF. For the CDR3, the DNA is TGCAGTGCTAGTGTGAACACTGAAGCTTTCTTT.

The V call is TRBV15, the J call TRBJ2-7; tentative D call: TRBD1 (5 bases). Germline CDR1 is LNHNV and CDR2 is YYDKDF (reference sequence). The CDR3 sequence is 13 residues long. V shed 0 bases and J shed 6 bases, with 9 bases lying between them. In DNA form, the CDR3 reads TGTGCCACCAGCAGAGATCCAAGGGGCGAGCAGTACTTC. The encoded protein is CATSRDPRGEQYF. Using reference TRBV15 and TRBJ2-7 for the parts outside the CDR3, the full variable domain is DAMVIQNPRYQVTQFGKPVTLSCSQTLNHNVMYWYQQKSSQAPKLLFHYYDKDFNNEADTPDNFQSRRPNTSFCFLDIRSPGLGDTAMYLCATSRDPRGEQYFGPGTRLTVT.

As regards this clone: In the same sample, other DNA sequences code for this CDR3. The chain uses TRBV5-1 and TRBJ1-5, with D hard to call. Germline loops: CDR1 SGHRS, CDR2 YFSETQ. Trimming left V 0 bases short and J 0 bases short, with 7 bases between. The CDR3 is made up of 15 amino acids. In DNA, the CDR3 is TGCGCCAGCAGCTTGGAAGGAGGTAGCAATCAGCCCCAGCATTTT. This sequence encodes CASSLEGGSNQPQHF.

This clone was picked up a small number of times. The rearrangement links TRBV25-1 to TRBJ1-6; the D gene is possibly TRBD1 (5 bases). CDR1 and CDR2 (germline): MGHDK, SYGVNS. This CDR3 contains 13 residues. Trimming cost V 1 base and J 8 bases, with 6 bases left between them. CDR3 protein: CASSELGDSPLHF. The CDR3 DNA sequence: TGTGCCAGCAGTGAATTGGGGGATTCACCCCTCCACTTT.

The CDR3: CASTRGQTQRCGYTF. In nucleotides, the CDR3 is TGTGCCAGCACGAGGGGACAGACCCAGCGATGTGGCTACACCTTC. This chain uses TRBV6-4 with TRBJ1-2; 7 nucleotides align to TRBD1. Germline lookup yields CDR1 MRHNA and CDR2 SNTAGT. This CDR3 contains 15 residues. Trimming at V came to 7 bases and at J to 7 bases, leaving 15 bases not matched to a gene.

This clone was recorded once. The rearrangement links TRBV28 to TRBJ2-7; TRBD2 agrees at 9 bases. With V trimmed by 11 bases and J by 0 bases, 5 bases remained unmatched. There are 13 residues in the CDR3. Germline V lookup: CDR1 MDHEN, CDR2 SYDVKM. DNA of the CDR3: TGTGCCGGGAAGCGGGGGGACTCCTACGAGCAGTACTTC. Protein sequence: CAGKRGDSYEQYF.

The chain has TRBV5-1 and TRBJ2-5, with TRBD2 matching over 8 bases. Germline assignment: CDR1 SGHRS and CDR2 YFSETQ. This CDR3 contains 15 residues. The trim removed 1 base at V and 0 bases at J, leaving 2 bases unmatched. The chain's CDR3 is CASSLSGRDQETQYF. As DNA, the CDR3 is TGCGCCAGCAGCTTGAGCGGGAGAGACCAAGAGACCCAGTACTTC.

The V gene is TRBV5-1, the J gene TRBJ2-5; possibly TRBD2 for D (7 bases). Germline CDR1 reads SGHRS; CDR2 reads YFSETQ. CDR3 length: 15 amino acids. Trimming took 7 bases from V and 2 from J, leaving 18 bases between them. CDR3 loop: CASFPGGGAQETQYF. The CDR3 DNA reads TGCGCCAGCTTCCCGGGGGGCGGAGCGCAAGAGACCCAGTACTTC. Complete variable domain (other parts from reference TRBV5-1 and TRBJ2-5): KAGVTQTPRYLIKTRGQQVTLSCSPISGHRSVSWYQQTPGQGLQFLFEYFSETQRNKGNFPGRFSGRQFSNSRSEMNVSTLELGDSALYLCASFPGGGAQETQYFGPGTRLLVL.

The chain joins TRBV16 to TRBJ1-1, with 10 bases fitting TRBD1. Germline-derived CDR1 and CDR2 are KGHSY and FQNENV. This CDR3 region has 15 residues. Trimming removed 5 bases from V and 4 bases from J; junction bases left unmatched: 7. The CDR3 region has the DNA TGTGCCAGCAGCGAAGGGACAGGGGCCGGCACTGAAGCTTTCTTT. It encodes CASSEGTGAGTEAFF.

This rearrangement joins TRBV24-1 to TRBJ2-5, with D possibly matching TRBD1 (5 bases). Looked up from germline, CDR1 is KGHDR and CDR2 is SFDVKD. V was cut by 2 bases and J by 5 bases, with 17 bases left in between. This CDR3 spans 16 amino acids. CDR3: CATSDWSAGIVETQYF. The CDR3 DNA follows: TGTGCCACCAGTGATTGGAGTGCAGGGATCGTGGAGACCCAGTACTTC.

The rearrangement joins TRBV5-5 to TRBJ1-1; D is uncertain. The CDR3 covers 12 residues. Germline loops: CDR1 SGHKS, CDR2 YYEKEE (reference sequence). Trimming removed 2 bases at V and 1 base at J, with 3 bases between. In nucleotides, the CDR3 is TGTGCCAGCAGCTTAAGGAACACTGAAGCTTTCTTT. Protein: CASSLRNTEAFF. Looking up the rest from reference TRBV5-5 and TRBJ1-1 gives the full variable domain: DAGVTQSPTHLIKTRGQQVTLRCSPISGHKSVSWYQQVLGQGPQFIFQYYEKEERGRGNFPDRFSARQFPNYSSELNVNALLLGDSALYLCASSLRNTEAFFGQGTRLTVV.

The chain links TRBV7-8 to TRBJ2-2; D is possibly TRBD1 (8 bases). The CDR3 covers 15 residues. Looked up from germline, CDR1 is SGHVS and CDR2 is FQNEAQ. The V end was cut by 10 bases, the J end by 4 bases, with 19 bases between. CDR3 protein: CATYGQGGTTGELFF. DNA for the CDR3: TGTGCCACTTACGGACAGGGAGGGACCACCGGGGAGCTGTTTTTT.

The chain is built from TRBV5-1 and TRBJ1-2, with D possibly being TRBD1 (6 bases). The V gene lost 5 bases and the J gene lost 0 bases, with 14 bases spanning the gap. CDR3 length: 15 amino acids. Germline V lookup: CDR1 SGHRS, CDR2 YFSETQ. The CDR3 sequence: CASRNRVEANYGYTF. Written as DNA, the CDR3 is TGCGCCAGCAGGAACAGGGTGGAAGCTAACTATGGCTACACCTTC.